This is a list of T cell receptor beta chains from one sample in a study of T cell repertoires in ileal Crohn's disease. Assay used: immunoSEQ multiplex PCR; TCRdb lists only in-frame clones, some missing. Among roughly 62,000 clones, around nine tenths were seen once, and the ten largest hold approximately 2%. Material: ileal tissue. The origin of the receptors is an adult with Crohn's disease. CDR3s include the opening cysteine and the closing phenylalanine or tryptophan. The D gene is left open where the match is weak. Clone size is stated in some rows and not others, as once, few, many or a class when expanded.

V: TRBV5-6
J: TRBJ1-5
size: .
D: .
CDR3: CASSLMGSQPQHF
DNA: TGTGCCAGCAGCTTGATGGGGAGCCAGCCCCAGCATTTT

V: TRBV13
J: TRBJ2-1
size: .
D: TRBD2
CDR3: CASSLERGNEQFF
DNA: TGTGCCAGCAGCTTAGAGCGGGGGAATGAGCAGTTCTTC

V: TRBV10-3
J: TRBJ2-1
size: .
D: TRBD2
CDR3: CAISEVLAGVNEQFF
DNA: TGTGCCATCAGTGAGGTCCTAGCGGGAGTCAATGAGCAGTTCTTC

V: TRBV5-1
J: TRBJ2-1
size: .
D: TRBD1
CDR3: CASSPMVGQGASEQFF
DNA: TGCGCCAGCAGCCCAATGGTGGGACAGGGGGCTAGTGAGCAGTTCTTC

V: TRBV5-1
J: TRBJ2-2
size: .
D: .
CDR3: CASSLDRVGTGELFF
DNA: TGCGCCAGCAGCTTGGACAGGGTGGGCACCGGGGAGCTGTTTTTT

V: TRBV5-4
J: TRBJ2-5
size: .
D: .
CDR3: CASSLDPGRNAETQYF
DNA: TGTGCCAGCAGCTTGGATCCGGGGAGGAACGCGGAGACCCAGTACTTC

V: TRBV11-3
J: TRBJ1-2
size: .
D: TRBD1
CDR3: CASSSLQGAYGYTF
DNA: TGTGCCAGCAGCTCCTTACAGGGGGCCTATGGCTACACCTTC

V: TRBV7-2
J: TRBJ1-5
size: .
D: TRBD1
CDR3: CASSSWDRTDQPQHF
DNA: TGTGCCAGCAGCTCATGGGACAGGACGGATCAGCCCCAGCATTTT

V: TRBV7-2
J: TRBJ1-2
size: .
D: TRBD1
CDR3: CASSFGTGTTNYGYTF
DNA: TGTGCCAGCAGCTTCGGGACAGGGACTACTAACTATGGCTACACCTTC

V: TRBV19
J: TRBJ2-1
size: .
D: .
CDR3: CASSIRWGFGDEQFF
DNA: TGTGCCAGTAGTATAAGGTGGGGCTTCGGTGATGAGCAGTTCTTC

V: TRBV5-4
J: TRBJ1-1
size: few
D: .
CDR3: CASSFGGSNRNTEAFF
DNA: TGTGCCAGCAGCTTCGGGGGTTCTAATAGGAACACTGAAGCTTTCTTT

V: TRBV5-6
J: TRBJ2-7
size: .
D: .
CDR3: CASSLTGNEQYF
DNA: TGTGCCAGCAGCTTGACCGGGAACGAGCAGTACTTC